Listed here are 8 T cell receptor beta chains from one sample, sequenced in a study of breast tumors, draining lymph nodes, adjacent tissues. TCRdb used MiXCR to reprocess the multiplex PCR reads, holding one entry per CDR3 protein. The sample lists about 100,000 distinct CDR3 sequences; 21% were seen once. The lymph nodes were axillary draining lymph nodes from breast cancer patients. The specimen sequenced was axillary lymph node tissue. The receptors come from a female donor with breast cancer. Some clones in this sample may be carry-over from other donors' samples.

This clonotype has a count of ten or more. CDR3 residues: CASSNPGTNTDTQYF. In nucleotides, the CDR3 is TGTGCCAGCAGCAACCCCGGGACTAACACAGATACGCAGTATTTT. This chain connects TRBV7-2 to TRBJ2-3; TRBD2 matches at 7 bases. This CDR3 is 15 amino acids long. The V segment lost 5 bases and the J segment 2 bases; nucleotides outside the gene matches: 7. Germline CDR1 reads SGHTA; CDR2 reads FQGNSA.

This clonotype was counted ten times or more. The chain uses TRBV9 and TRBJ2-1; TRBD2 aligns across 10 bases. V trimming: 0 bases; J trimming: 7 bases; junction bases outside the gene matches: 4. The CDR3 runs to 15 residues. Germline V gene data show CDR1 as SGDLS and CDR2 as YYNGEE. CDR3 nucleotide sequence: TGTGCCAGCAGCGTAGGTCCAGCGGGAGGGAATGAGCAGTTCTTC. Its protein product is CASSVGPAGGNEQFF.

About this clonotype itself: A much larger clone lies a single base off, so this may be a read error. This rearrangement joins TRBV7-3 to TRBJ2-5; 10 bases match TRBD2. CDR3 length: 14 amino acids. Germline V CDR1 and CDR2: SGHTA, FQGTGA. The CDR3 DNA sequence: TGTGCCGGCAGCCCTAGCGGGAGTCGTGAGACCCAGTACTTC. Protein: CAGSPSGSRETQYF.

This clonotype was counted ten times or more. The chain has TRBV29-1 and TRBJ1-4, with 7 bases that match TRBD1. V dropped 4 bases and J dropped 6; count of bases not matched to a gene: 5. This CDR3 region has 13 residues. Germline loops: CDR1 SQVTM, CDR2 ANQGSEA. CDR3 protein: CSVGDSLYEKLFF. The CDR3 nucleotides read TGCAGCGTTGGGGACAGCCTTTATGAAAAACTGTTTTTT.

This clonotype was counted only a few times. The chain employs TRBV29-1 and TRBJ1-2; no clear D gene. The CDR3 totals 10 residues. V lost 4 bases and J lost 8, with 8 bases in between. Per germline, CDR1 SQVTM and CDR2 ANQGSEA. CDR3: CSVVGEGYTF. The CDR3, as DNA: TGCAGCGTTGTAGGTGAGGGCTACACCTTC.

This clonotype was counted once. A much larger clone is a single base away; this may be a read error. The chain links TRBV14 to TRBJ2-5; D possibly corresponds to TRBD2 (6 bases). The CDR3 loop spans 15 amino acids. Germline CDR1 and CDR2: SGHDN and FVKESK. CDR3 residues: CASSQVTGVQEAQYF. CDR3 nucleotide sequence: TGTGCCAGCAGCCAAGTGACGGGGGTTCAAGAGGCCCAGTACTTC.

Comments on this clonotype: This clone may be a read error of a much larger clone one base away. This chain uses TRBV9 with TRBJ1-4; 7 bases fit TRBD1. This CDR3 comprises 15 residues. Germline CDR1 is SGDLS and CDR2 is YYNGEE. The CDR3 sequence is CASSAQTGYNEKLLF. The CDR3 nucleotides read TGTGCCAGCAGCGCTCAGACAGGGTATAATGAAAAACTGCTTTTT.

This clonotype was detected ten times or more. The chain uses TRBV12-3 or TRBV12-4 and TRBJ2-1; D is undetermined. The CDR3 length is 16 residues. The ends were cut back, 3 bases at V and 0 bases at J, with 12 bases in the middle. CDR3 bases: TGTGCCAGCAGTTTCCGGCCCCGCGGCTCCTACAATGAGCAGTTCTTC. Its protein is CASSFRPRGSYNEQFF.